This TCR beta chain came from a study of chemoradiotherapy in HPV16-positive cancers. Sequencing was performed with immunoSEQ multiplex PCR; in TCRdb, only in-frame clones are kept and a portion is missing. This table holds about 39,000 clones, around 80% found once. The sample consisted of blood, taken from a patient who underwent chemoradiotherapy. The sequence was collected from a human donor with HPV-associated anogenital cancer.

This CDR3 is CAWSVRRQGFNEKLFF. As DNA, the CDR3 is TGTGCCTGGAGTGTACGGCGACAGGGGTTTAATGAAAAACTGTTTTTT. This rearrangement joins TRBV30 to TRBJ1-4, with 8 bases lining up with TRBD1. This CDR3 comprises 16 residues. Looked up from germline, CDR1 is GTSNPN and CDR2 is SVGIG (reference sequence). V was clipped by 0 bases and J by 4 bases; unmatched bases: 7. Drawing the rest from reference TRBV30 and TRBJ1-4, the complete variable domain is SQTIHQWPATLVQPVGSPLSLECTVEGTSNPNLYWYRQAAGRGLQLLFYSVGIGQISSEVPQNLSASRPQDRQFILSSKKLLLSDSGFYLCAWSVRRQGFNEKLFFGSGTQLSVL.